The present T cell receptor beta chain was sequenced within a study of blood T cell repertoires in COVID-19. The overall study: T cells, B-cell-depleted T cells, or PBMCs supplied cDNA or gDNA.

Profiling relied on immunoSEQ multiplex PCR, and the TCRdb table lists in-frame clones only, not all of them. This sample has over 350,000 clones, with approximately 87% found just once. Individuals drawn from about 26 US areas were about 18 to 95 years old. Sequencing was carried out using PBMCs or T cells enriched from blood (not recorded which). This receptor was identified in a woman aged 25 to 45 with acute COVID-19.

CDR3 residues: CATSDFKGADGYTF. The CDR3 nucleotides read TGTGCCACCAGTGATTTTAAGGGGGCCGATGGCTACACCTTC. This chain joins TRBV24-1 and TRBJ1-2; 7 nucleotides agree with TRBD1. The CDR3 spans 14 residues. The V gene end was trimmed by 1 base and the J gene end by 6 bases; junction bases not matched to a gene: 4. In germline, CDR1 is KGHDR, CDR2 SFDVKD.